This T cell receptor beta chain was recorded in a study of T cell repertoires in cytomegalovirus infection. The ends lost 2 bases at V and 6 bases at J; junction bases unmatched: 9. The CDR3 covers 15 residues. Germline assignment: CDR1 MDHEN and CDR2 SYDVKM. TCRdb independently ran MiXCR on the reads; one entry per CDR3 protein. The sample records roughly 500,000 distinct CDR3 sequences, roughly 12% being singletons. This clonotype was recorded many times. The sample was PBMCs. The rearrangement links TRBV28 to TRBJ2-7; 8 bases align to TRBD1. The TCR originated in a human donor in good health (CMV status not recorded). Some clones in this sample may be carry-over from other donors' samples. The CDR3 loop reads CASSLGGQGYSEQYF. The CDR3 coding sequence is TGTGCCAGCAGTTTAGGCGGACAGGGTTATAGCGAGCAGTACTTC.